The T cell receptor (beta chain) described here comes from a study of graft-versus-host responses after intestinal transplantation. The study's findings and limits: GvH clones were found in recipient marrow; some appeared first in ileum or blood.

V lost 7 bases, J lost 1 base, and 7 bases lay in between. Germline-derived CDR1 and CDR2 are MNHNY and SVGAGI (reference sequence). CDR3 length: 13 residues. In the case of this clone: Its antigen is not known.

Measured with immunoSEQ multiplex PCR; TCRdb has only the in-frame clones, and not every one. The data contain approximately 82,000 clones, about nine tenths of them singletons. The TCR originated in a human donor who received an intestinal transplant. The starting material was unstimulated CD4+ T cells sorted from spleen or lymph node cells, obtained before intestinal transplant. The chain combines TRBV6-6 with TRBJ2-2; TRBD1 might be the D (6 bases). The CDR3 coding sequence is TGTGCCAGCACCAGGGGGAACACCGGGGAGCTGTTTTTT. It codes for CASTRGNTGELFF.